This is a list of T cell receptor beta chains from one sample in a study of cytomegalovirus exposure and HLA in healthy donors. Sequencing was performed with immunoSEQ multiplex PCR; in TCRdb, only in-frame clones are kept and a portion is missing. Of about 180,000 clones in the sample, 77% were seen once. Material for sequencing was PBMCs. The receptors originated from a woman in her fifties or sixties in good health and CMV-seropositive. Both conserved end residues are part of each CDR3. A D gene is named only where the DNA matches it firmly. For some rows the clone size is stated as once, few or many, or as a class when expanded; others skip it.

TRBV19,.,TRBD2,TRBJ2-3,CASSILAGATDTQYF,TGTGCCAGTAGTATACTAGCGGGAGCCACAGATACGCAGTATTTT
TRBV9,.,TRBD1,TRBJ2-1,CASSPRGPSSYNEQFF,TGTGCCAGCAGCCCGAGGGGGCCGAGCTCCTACAATGAGCAGTTCTTC
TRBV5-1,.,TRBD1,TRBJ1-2,CASSLGQGWGYTF,TGCGCCAGCAGCTTGGGACAGGGCTGGGGCTACACCTTC
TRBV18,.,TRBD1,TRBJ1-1,CASSPRDRGNTEAFF,TGTGCCAGCTCACCACGTGACAGGGGGAACACTGAAGCTTTCTTT
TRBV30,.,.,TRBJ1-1,CAWGRGWNTEAFF,TGTGCCTGGGGGCGGGGGTGGAACACTGAAGCTTTCTTT
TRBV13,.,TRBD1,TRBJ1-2,CASSLGPGQGRGYTF,TGTGCCAGCAGCTTAGGCCCGGGACAGGGCAGGGGCTACACCTTC
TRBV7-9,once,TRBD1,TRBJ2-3,CASSQDRGTDTQYF,TGTGCCAGCAGCCAGGACAGGGGAACAGATACGCAGTATTTT
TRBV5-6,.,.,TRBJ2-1,CASSSGGGRGNEQFF,TGTGCCAGCAGCTCTGGCGGGGGCAGAGGGAATGAGCAGTTCTTC
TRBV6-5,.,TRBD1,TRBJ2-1,CASSYSGQGVYNEQFF,TGTGCCAGCAGTTACTCGGGACAGGGTGTCTACAATGAGCAGTTCTTC
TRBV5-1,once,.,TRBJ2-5,CASSLGEWETQYF,TGCGCCAGCAGCTTGGGGGAGTGGGAGACCCAGTACTTC
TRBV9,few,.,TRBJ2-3,CASSPGTRGVTDTQYF,TGTGCCAGCAGCCCGGGGACCAGGGGAGTCACAGATACGCAGTATTTT
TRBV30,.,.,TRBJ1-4,CAWSELSGNNEKLFF,TGTGCCTGGAGCGAATTGTCGGGAAACAATGAAAAACTGTTTTTT
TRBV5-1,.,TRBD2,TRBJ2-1,CASSLTSGGALGEQFF,TGCGCCAGCAGCCTGACTAGCGGGGGGGCTCTCGGTGAGCAGTTCTTC
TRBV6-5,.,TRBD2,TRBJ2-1,CASRREGLDDEQFF,TGTGCCAGCCGGCGGGAGGGCCTAGACGATGAGCAGTTCTTC
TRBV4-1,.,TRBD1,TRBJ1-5,CASSQDRQGANQPQHF,TGCGCCAGCAGCCAAGACCGACAGGGGGCGAATCAGCCCCAGCATTTT
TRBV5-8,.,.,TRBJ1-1,CASDPDSNTEAFF,TGTGCCAGCGACCCGGACAGTAACACTGAAGCTTTCTTT
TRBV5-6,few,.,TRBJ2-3,CASSFAGFPSVSTDTQYF,TGTGCCAGCAGCTTCGCGGGGTTCCCCTCTGTTAGCACAGATACGCAGTATTTT
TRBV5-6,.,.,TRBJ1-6,CASSLGESPLHF,TGTGCCAGCAGCTTGGGAGAATCACCCCTCCACTTT
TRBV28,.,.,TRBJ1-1,CASSLSTLNTEAFF,TGTGCCAGCAGTTTGTCGACACTGAACACTGAAGCTTTCTTT
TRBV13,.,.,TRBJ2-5,CASSSTVEETQYF,TGTGCCAGCAGCTCGACAGTCGAAGAGACCCAGTACTTC
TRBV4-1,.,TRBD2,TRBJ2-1,CASSHSLAGTSSYNEQFF,TGCGCCAGCAGCCACAGTCTAGCGGGAACCAGCTCCTACAATGAGCAGTTCTTC
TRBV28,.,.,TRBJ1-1,CASSLQGRGTEAFF,TGTGCCAGCAGTTTACAGGGTCGTGGCACTGAAGCTTTCTTT
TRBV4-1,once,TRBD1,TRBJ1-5,CASSQGQGHQPQHF,TGCGCCAGCAGCCAGGGACAGGGCCATCAGCCCCAGCATTTT
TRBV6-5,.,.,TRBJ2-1,CATKNYNEQFF,TGTGCCACCAAAAATTACAATGAGCAGTTCTTC
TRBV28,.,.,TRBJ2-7,CASSSSVYEQYF,TGTGCCAGCAGTTCCAGCGTCTACGAGCAGTACTTC
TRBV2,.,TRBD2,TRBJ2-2,CASSDRRGAGGNTGELFF,TGTGCCAGCAGTGACCGCCGGGGAGCGGGGGGCAACACCGGGGAGCTGTTTTTT
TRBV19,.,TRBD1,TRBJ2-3,CASSTSTGAVSDTQYF,TGTGCCAGTAGTACCTCGACAGGGGCCGTTTCAGATACGCAGTATTTT
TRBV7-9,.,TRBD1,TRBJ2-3,CASSPRGTGGRDTQYF,TGTGCCAGCAGCCCGAGAGGGACAGGGGGCAGGGATACGCAGTATTTT
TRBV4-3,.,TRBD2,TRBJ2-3,CASSQRAAGGPKNTQYF,TGCGCCAGCAGCCAAAGGGCCGCGGGGGGGCCCAAAAATACGCAGTATTTT
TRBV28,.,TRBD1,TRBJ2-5,CASSLPGRGPETQYF,TGTGCCAGCAGTCTCCCGGGAAGGGGGCCAGAGACCCAGTACTTC
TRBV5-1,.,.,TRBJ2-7,CASSSGRDSLGYKQYF,TGCGCCAGCAGCTCAGGACGGGACTCGCTCGGTTACAAGCAGTACTTC
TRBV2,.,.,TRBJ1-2,CASIHSSNYGYTF,TGTGCCAGCATCCACAGTTCTAACTATGGCTACACCTTC
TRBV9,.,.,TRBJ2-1,CASSVETRANNEQFF,TGTGCCAGCAGCGTAGAGACTAGAGCTAACAATGAGCAGTTCTTC
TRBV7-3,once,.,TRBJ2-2,CASSPNTGELFF,TGTGCCAGCAGCCCAAACACCGGGGAGCTGTTTTTT
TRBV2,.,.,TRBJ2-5,CASSEGTGGIGQYF,TGTGCCAGCAGTGAAGGGACAGGAGGGATTGGGCAGTACTTC
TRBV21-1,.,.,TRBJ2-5,CASSPRTGGIGETQYF,TGTGCCAGCAGCCCCCGGACAGGGGGCATCGGGGAGACCCAGTACTTC
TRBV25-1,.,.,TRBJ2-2,CASSALAGLTGELFF,TGTGCCAGCAGTGCTCTGGCAGGGCTTACCGGGGAGCTGTTTTTT
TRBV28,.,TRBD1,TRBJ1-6,CASSLIRRGRGSYNSPLHF,TGTGCCAGCAGTTTAATCCGAAGGGGGCGCGGATCCTATAATTCACCCCTCCACTTT
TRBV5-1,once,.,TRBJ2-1,CASSLGPFLGFVRDEQFF,TGCGCCAGCAGCTTGGGCCCCTTTCTAGGTTTTGTCCGTGATGAGCAGTTCTTC
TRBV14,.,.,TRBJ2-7,CASSHVGQRDGKQYF,TGTGCCAGCAGCCACGTCGGACAGCGAGACGGCAAGCAGTACTTC
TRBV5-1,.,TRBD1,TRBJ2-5,CASSSGQGVETQYF,TGCGCCAGCAGCTCGGGACAGGGGGTCGAGACCCAGTACTTC
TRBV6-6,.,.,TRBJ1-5,CASSYEGGNQPQHF,TGTGCCAGCAGTTACGAGGGAGGCAATCAGCCCCAGCATTTT
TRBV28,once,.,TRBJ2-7,CASTEGAFYEQYF,TGTGCCAGCACTGAAGGGGCCTTCTACGAGCAGTACTTC
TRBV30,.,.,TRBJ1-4,CAWSVLGEKLFF,TGTGCCTGGAGTGTCCTCGGTGAAAAACTGTTTTTT
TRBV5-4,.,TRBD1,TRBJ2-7,CASSLGDRSRGRYF,TGTGCCAGCAGCTTAGGGGACAGGTCCAGAGGGAGGTACTTC